The next 5 T cell receptor beta chains were all read from a single sample in a study of cytomegalovirus exposure and HLA in healthy donors (dated by TCRdb to about 2017). Libraries were prepared through the immunoSEQ multiplex PCR assay. For the multiplex PCR, a mixture combining 60 forward primers for TCR Vbeta segments and 13 reverse primers for TCR Jbeta segments was used. The table comes from immuneACCESS by way of TCRdb, which keeps in-frame sequences with V and J called. Part of the clones is missing from these tables; in studies checked, under half for an unresolved V gene and the rest for unknown reasons. Within this sample are about 160,000 clones, with 75% to 80% of them counted one time only. The ten largest clones represent about 0.93% of the sample. What was sequenced was PBMCs. These receptors all stem from a woman in her forties or fifties in good health and CMV-seropositive.

This clone showed up just a few times. The chain has TRBV9 and TRBJ2-1; tentative D call: TRBD2 (6 bases). Germline lookup yields CDR1 SGDLS and CDR2 YYNGEE. CDR3 size: 13 residues. V shed 0 bases and J shed 9 bases, with 10 bases lying between them. The CDR3 nucleotides are TGTGCCAGCAGCGTAGCGGGAGAGGGTGAGCAGTTCTTC. It codes for CASSVAGEGEQFF.

The chain carries TRBV5-4 and TRBJ2-7; possible D gene TRBD1, 5 bases. Germline V gene lookup returns CDR1 SGHNT and CDR2 YYREEE (reference sequence). The CDR3 is 13 residues long. V shed 5 bases and J shed 7 bases, with 16 bases lying between them. The CDR3 is CASSRTGVEEQYF. In DNA, the CDR3 is TGTGCCAGCAGTCGCACAGGTGTTGAGGAGCAGTACTTC. The full variable domain, rest sourced from reference TRBV5-4 and TRBJ2-7, is ETGVTQSPTHLIKTRGQQVTLRCSSQSGHNTVSWYQQALGQGPQFIFQYYREEENGRGNFPPRFSGLQFPNYSSELNVNALELDDSALYLCASSRTGVEEQYFGPGTRLTVT.

The CDR3 loop reads CSDPRGENIQYF. CDR3 DNA sequence: TGCAGCGACCCTAGGGGCGAAAACATTCAGTACTTC. This chain links TRBV29-1 with TRBJ2-4; possibly TRBD1 for D (5 bases). CDR1 and CDR2 (germline): SQVTM, ANQGSEA. V was pared by 7 bases and J by 5 bases, with 12 bases between. The CDR3 spans 12 residues.

This sequence joins TRBV6-1 and TRBJ2-7; possible D gene TRBD2, 5 bases. This CDR3 is built from 17 residues. Looked up from germline, CDR1 is MNHNS and CDR2 is SASEGT. The V end was cut by 2 bases, the J end by 5 bases, with 22 bases between. CDR3 residues: CASSESHPEGLAHEQYF. The CDR3 region has the DNA TGTGCCAGCAGTGAATCACACCCTGAGGGCCTTGCCCACGAGCAGTACTTC.

The chain recombines TRBV5-6 with TRBJ1-4; 9 bases fit TRBD1. Trimming took 4 bases from V and 10 from J; bases not matched to a gene: 11. The CDR3 has 15 amino acids. Germline V gives CDR1 SGHDT, CDR2 YYEEEE. CDR3 coding DNA: TGTGCCAGCAGCGCCACGGACAGGGGACGCGGAAAACTGTTTTTT. Amino acids: CASSATDRGRGKLFF. The full variable domain, its missing parts supplied by reference TRBV5-6 and TRBJ1-4, is DAGVTQSPTHLIKTRGQQVTLRCSPKSGHDTVSWYQQALGQGPQFIFQYYEEEERQRGNFPDRFSGHQFPNYSSELNVNALLLGDSALYLCASSATDRGRGKLFFGSGTQLSVL.